The clone carrying this T cell receptor beta chain has at least ten counts. Its cognate antigen is unknown. This specimen belongs to a study of post-analysis software for immune sequencing data. Findings and caveats of the study: Patients had higher frequencies than controls of roughly 5 TRBV segments, including TRBV5-6, TRBV5-1 and TRBV20-1.

cDNA libraries of TCR beta carried unique molecular identifiers. MiXCR was run by TCRdb on the PCR reads, yielding one entry per CDR3 protein. Among hundreds of thousands of distinct CDR3 sequences listed, 35% to 40% were seen once. Germline values: CDR1 SGDLS, CDR2 YYNGEE. This CDR3 comprises 14 residues. The V gene lost 3 bases and the J gene lost 2 bases, with 11 bases spanning the gap. The clonotype originates from a girl between 10 and 17 years old with multiple sclerosis. Sequenced sample: blood. The chain carries TRBV9 and TRBJ2-5; D perhaps matches TRBD1 (5 bases). The CDR3, as DNA: TGTGCCAGCAGCGCTGGTACAGGACAAGAGACCCAGTACTTC. Protein: CASSAGTGQETQYF.